This TCR beta chain was identified in a study of cytomegalovirus exposure and HLA in healthy donors. Study outcomes and limitations: A missense variant in DCLRE1C was later tied to TCR beta V- and J-gene trimming.

The PCR was carried out with 60 Vbeta primers and 13 Jbeta primers. Data came from immunoSEQ multiplex PCR; TCRdb stores just in-frame clones and leaves some out. The repertoire holds about 95,000 clones, with roughly four fifths as singletons. Donors consisted of healthy bone marrow donors. The CDR3 extends over 15 amino acids. J was trimmed by 1 base and V by 0 bases; bases with no gene match: 2. The germline gives CDR1 SGHNT, CDR2 YENEEA. Worth noting for this clone: Its specificity is not known.

The clonotype comes from a man aged 25-45 years in good health and CMV-seropositive. The material sequenced was PBMCs. V and J are TRBV11-3 and TRBJ1-1, with 7 nucleotides matching TRBD1. CDR3 coding DNA: TGTGCCAGCAGCTTAGAGGGACAGCAGAACACTGAAGCTTTCTTT. It translates to CASSLEGQQNTEAFF.